This T cell receptor beta chain was sequenced in a study of T-cell reconstitution after alpha-beta-depleted transplantation in children. The germline V and J ends were trimmed by 4 bases and 1 base, with 7 bases remaining between them. The germline CDR1 and CDR2 sequences are DFQATT and SNEGSKA (reference sequence). The CDR3 extends over 12 amino acids. This clonotype has ten or more counts. Unique molecular identifiers were used in preparing the TCRbeta library. TCRdb re-analysed the PCR reads in MiXCR, keeping a single row per CDR3 protein. The repertoire holds 640,000 or so distinct CDR3 sequences, approximately 17% seen once, with around 0.96% in the top ten.

The chain joins TRBV20-1 to TRBJ1-1; unclear D gene. Source: PBMCs from the stem cell graft donor, taken from the stem cell graft. This receptor was identified in a human donor who donated a stem cell graft to a child with acute myeloid leukemia. The CDR3 bases are TGCAGTGCTAAACCGTGGAACACTGAAGCTTTCTTT. Translating it yields CSAKPWNTEAFF.